The clone carrying this T cell receptor beta chain was seen a few times. This sample is part of a study of Ad26.COV2.S vaccination and SARS-CoV-2 variants. The table came from immunoSEQ multiplex PCR; TCRdb's copy has only in-frame clones and leaves some out. The table includes about 350,000 clones, 75% to 90% detected once. The treatment was: 19 received Ad26.COV2.S at low or high dose, single or two shots; a few received placebo; per-sample allocation not given. Day 63 after the first vaccine or placebo injection was the time point for sampling. The CDR3 contains 15 residues. Germline V gene lookup returns CDR1 MNHNS and CDR2 SASEGT. J was trimmed by 4 bases and V by 3 bases; bases with no gene match: 6.

The receptor comes from a person between 18 and 65 years old who received the Ad26.COV2.S COVID-19 vaccine or a placebo. The chain is built from TRBV6-1 and TRBJ1-3; 7 bases fit TRBD1. The source material was peripheral blood, sampled in a trial of Ad26.COV2.S vaccine versus placebo. Here the CDR3 reads CASSEQPGQGNTIYF. Here the CDR3 DNA reads TGTGCCAGCAGTGAGCAGCCGGGACAGGGAAACACCATATATTTT.